Each of the 17 T cell receptor beta chains below was sequenced from the same sample in a study of Graves' ophthalmopathy and Graves' hyperthyroidism. RNA transcripts yielded amplified TCR beta CDR3 regions. The first-round RT-PCR employed HTBI primers together with the Qiagen OneStep RT-PCR kit. A multiplex PCR was then performed as the second round. TCRdb reanalysed the multiplex PCR reads using MiXCR and keeps one entry per CDR3 protein. The repertoire holds about 740,000 distinct CDR3 sequences, with roughly 40% as singletons. Input material: peripheral blood. All receptors derive from an adult man with Graves' ophthalmopathy.

This clonotype appeared once. The rearrangement links TRBV15 to TRBJ2-5, with 10 positions matching TRBD2. CDR1 and CDR2 from the germline V gene are LNHNV and YYDKDF (reference sequence). V was pared by 5 bases and J by 11 bases, with 20 bases of the junction left unmatched. This CDR3 has 17 amino acids. CDR3 protein: CATSGRLAGRTYNEQYF. DNA for the CDR3: TGTGCCACCAGCGGCCGACTAGCGGGCCGAACCTACAATGAGCAGTACTTC. The whole variable domain, remainder taken from reference TRBV15 and TRBJ2-5, is DAMVIQNPRYQVTQFGKPVTLSCSQTLNHNVMYWYQQKSSQAPKLLFHYYDKDFNNEADTPDNFQSRRPNTSFCFLDIRSPGLGDTAMYLCATSGRLAGRTYNEQYFGPGTRLLVL.

The chain links TRBV10-3 to TRBJ2-2; tentative D call: TRBD2 (6 bases). The CDR3 is 13 residues long. Trimming removed 10 bases at V and 2 bases at J, with 11 bases between. The germline CDR1 and CDR2 sequences are ENHRY and SYGVKD. CDR3 residues: CAKRDSNTGELFF. CDR3 nucleotides: TGTGCCAAGAGGGACTCAAACACCGGGGAGCTGTTTTTT.

This clonotype has just a few counts. The rearrangement uses TRBV19 and TRBJ2-5; maybe TRBD2 (6 bases). The germline V and J ends were trimmed by 3 bases and 3 bases, with 8 bases remaining between them. CDR3 length: 13 amino acids. The germline CDR1 and CDR2 sequences are LNHDA and SQIVND (reference sequence). In DNA form, the CDR3 reads TGTGCCAGTAGTATTCGGGGGAAAGAGACCCAGTACTTC. As protein: CASSIRGKETQYF.

A few counts support this clonotype. The chain has TRBV7-2 and TRBJ2-5; D not resolved. CDR1 SGHTA and CDR2 FQGNSA come from the germline V gene. V was cut by 4 bases and J by 3 bases, with 12 bases left in between. CDR3 length: 14 residues. CDR3 residues: CASSSELLEETQYF. Written as DNA, the CDR3 is TGTGCCAGCAGCTCTGAACTATTGGAAGAGACCCAGTACTTC. Full variable domain (missing parts from reference TRBV7-2 and TRBJ2-5): GAGVSQSPSNKVTEKGKDVELRCDPISGHTALYWYRQSLGQGLEFLIYFQGNSAPDKSGLPSDRFSAERTGGSVSTLTIQRTQQEDSAVYLCASSSELLEETQYFGPGTRLLVL.

The rearrangement uses TRBV7-2 and TRBJ1-2, with a possible D match to TRBD1 (6 bases). Between the trimmed V and J ends, which lost 9 bases and 4 bases, there was a span of 18 bases. CDR3 size: 14 residues. The germline V gene encodes CDR1 SGHTA and CDR2 FQGNSA. CDR3 residues: CARTKGGGGYGYTF. CDR3 bases: TGTGCCAGGACGAAGGGCGGGGGCGGCTATGGCTACACCTTC.

The rearrangement joins TRBV9 to TRBJ1-6; 11 bases agree with TRBD1. Germline CDR1 SGDLS, CDR2 YYNGEE. V trimming: 4 bases; J trimming: 7 bases; junction bases outside the gene matches: 7. CDR3 size: 16 residues. The CDR3 nucleotides are TGTGCCAGCAGCTCGGGACAGGGGGAGTACAATTCACCCCTCCACTTT. As protein: CASSSGQGEYNSPLHF.

The sample holds many counts of this clonotype. The chain joins TRBV7-9 to TRBJ1-1, with D possibly being TRBD1 (5 bases). In germline, CDR1 is SEHNR, CDR2 FQNEAQ (reference sequence). The CDR3 sequence is 14 residues long. The V gene lost 4 bases and the J gene lost 0 bases, with 9 bases spanning the gap. CDR3 region: CASSSQGMNTEAFF. The CDR3 DNA reads as TGTGCCAGCAGCTCCCAGGGCATGAACACTGAAGCTTTCTTT.

The chain carries TRBV29-1 and TRBJ1-2; possible D gene TRBD1, 5 bases. Trimming removed 5 bases from V and 4 bases from J, with 8 bases in between. Germline CDR1 reads SQVTM; CDR2 reads ANQGSEA. This CDR3 spans 11 amino acids. The CDR3 DNA reads TGCAGCGTTTACCAGGGCTATGGCTACACCTTC. Translated: CSVYQGYGYTF. Full variable domain (missing parts from reference TRBV29-1 and TRBJ1-2): SAVISQKPSRDICQRGTSLTIQCQVDSQVTMMFWYRQQPGQSLTLIATANQGSEATYESGFVIDKFPISRPNLTFSTLTVSNMSPEDSSIYLCSVYQGYGYTFGSGTRLTVV.

This clonotype was counted a few times. V usage is TRBV11-2 and J usage is TRBJ2-5; TRBD1 or TRBD2 may be the D gene (6 bases each). The CDR3 has 13 residues. Per the germline V gene, CDR1 is SGHAT and CDR2 is FQNNGV. V was trimmed by 5 bases and J by 6 bases, leaving 13 bases between them. CDR3 loop: CASSPGEVKTQYF. The DNA of the CDR3 is TGTGCCAGCAGCCCAGGGGAGGTAAAGACCCAGTACTTC.

This clonotype was seen only a few times. The rearrangement uses TRBV25-1 and TRBJ2-5; D is uncertain. V lost 4 bases and J lost 4, with 7 bases in between. The CDR3 loop spans 12 amino acids. Germline lookup yields CDR1 MGHDK and CDR2 SYGVNS. The CDR3 loop is CASSVRRETQYF. CDR3 nucleotides: TGTGCCAGCAGTGTGAGGCGAGAGACCCAGTACTTC. Supplemented by reference TRBV25-1 and TRBJ2-5, the full variable domain reads EADIYQTPRYLVIGTGKKITLECSQTMGHDKMYWYQQDPGMELHLIHYSYGVNSTEKGDLSSESTVSRIRTEHFPLTLESARPSHTSQYLCASSVRRETQYFGPGTRLLVL.

The chain couples TRBV11-1 to TRBJ1-5, with a possible D match to TRBD1 (5 bases). The CDR3 is 14 amino acids. Trimming stripped 1 base from V and 4 bases from J, with 8 bases between. Per germline, CDR1 SGHAT and CDR2 FQDESV (reference sequence). The CDR3 protein is CASSLGGHNQPQHF. CDR3 bases: TGTGCCAGCAGCTTAGGGGGCCATAATCAGCCCCAGCATTTT. The full variable domain, rest sourced from reference TRBV11-1 and TRBJ1-5, is EAEVAQSPRYKITEKSQAVAFWCDPISGHATLYWYRQILGQGPELLVQFQDESVVDDSQLPKDRFSAERLKGVDSTLKIQPAELGDSAMYLCASSLGGHNQPQHFGDGTRLSIL.

This sequence joins TRBV9 and TRBJ1-4, with D possibly being TRBD1 (6 bases). V dropped 4 bases and J dropped 7 bases, with 20 bases sitting between them. The CDR3 length is 16 residues. Germline V gene lookup returns CDR1 SGDLS and CDR2 YYNGEE. The CDR3 spells CASSPKTGEGGEKLFF. The CDR3 DNA follows: TGTGCCAGCAGCCCGAAGACCGGGGAGGGGGGTGAAAAACTGTTTTTT.

The table lists this clonotype with a few counts. V and J are TRBV2 and TRBJ2-7; 15 nucleotides align to TRBD2. The J segment lost 4 bases and the V segment lost 6 bases, leaving 10 bases of the junction unmatched. This CDR3 has 17 residues. The germline gives CDR1 SNHLY, CDR2 FYNNEI. DNA of the CDR3: TGTGCCAGCAGAGGTCTGGGACTAGCGGGAGGAGGGTACGAGCAGTACTTC. This gives the protein CASRGLGLAGGGYEQYF. Together with reference TRBV2 and TRBJ2-7, the CDR3 gives the full variable domain: EPEVTQTPSHQVTQMGQEVILRCVPISNHLYFYWYRQILGQKVEFLVSFYNNEISEKSEIFDDQFSVERPDGSNFTLKIRSTKLEDSAMYFCASRGLGLAGGGYEQYFGPGTRLTVT.

The CDR3 DNA sequence: TGCAGTGCTTGGACAGTGACTAGCGGGAGGTTCGAGCAGTACTTC. This translates into CSAWTVTSGRFEQYF. The chain has TRBV20-1 and TRBJ2-7; 13 bases agree with TRBD2. With V trimmed by 5 bases and J by 6 bases, 10 bases remained unmatched. The CDR3 consists of 15 residues. In germline, CDR1 is DFQATT, CDR2 SNEGSKA (reference sequence).

Of note for this clonotype: This may arise from a read error, as a much more abundant clone is one base away. The rearrangement links TRBV20-1 to TRBJ2-5; the match to TRBD1 covers 10 bases. The germline V gene encodes CDR1 DFQATT and CDR2 SNEGSKA (reference sequence). V shed 4 bases, J shed 0 bases, and the junction held 5 bases outside the gene matches. CDR3 length: 15 residues. CDR3 bases: TGCAGTGCTATTGGGGACAGGGGTTACCAAGAGACCCAGTACTTC. This codes for CSAIGDRGYQETQYF.

This clonotype was seen many times. The gene calls are TRBV7-9 and TRBJ1-3, with 11 bases matching TRBD1. The CDR3 spans 16 residues. Germline-derived CDR1 and CDR2 are SEHNR and FQNEAQ (reference sequence). Germline trimming cut 5 bases from V and 7 bases from J; bases unmatched to any gene: 10. The DNA for the CDR3 is TGTGCCAGCAGCCTCCTTCGGGACAGGGGGTGGAACACCATATATTTT. Its protein product is CASSLLRDRGWNTIYF.

This clonotype was recorded at least ten times. The chain links TRBV15 to TRBJ1-2, with TRBD1 as a possible D gene (5 bases). With 1 base removed from V and 5 bases from J, the gap between germline ends came to 14 bases. Germline loops: CDR1 LNHNV, CDR2 YYDKDF (reference sequence). CDR3 length equals 15 residues. CDR3 coding DNA: TGTGCCACCAGCAGAGTAGGGGAACAGCCATATGGCTACACCTTC. Translating gives CATSRVGEQPYGYTF.